These 17 T cell receptor beta chains were all obtained from the same sample, sequenced in a study of cytomegalovirus exposure and HLA in healthy donors (dated by TCRdb to about 2017). Library creation used the immunoSEQ multiplex PCR assay. A mixture of 60 forward primers for TCR Vbeta segments and 13 reverse primers for TCR Jbeta segments was used in the multiplex PCR. TCRdb provides this immuneACCESS table in a form limited to in-frame rearrangements. Some clones are lacking; in checked studies, under half of them reflect an unresolved V gene, and why the rest are absent is not known. This sample gives approximately 300,000 clones in total; around four fifths of them show up just once. The top ten clonotypes cover 2% of the sample. Sequenced material: PBMCs. The source of these receptors is a woman between 40 and 55 years old in good health and CMV-seropositive.

The chain links TRBV7-2 to TRBJ2-7; TRBD2 matches at 9 bases. This CDR3 region has 18 residues. Germline V gives CDR1 SGHTA, CDR2 FQGNSA. V lost 5 bases to trimming and J lost 2 bases; unmatched junction nucleotides: 16. DNA for the CDR3: TGTGCCAGCAGCCGCAACCACCTCGCACTAGCGGGCACCTACGAGCAGTACTTC. This gives the protein CASSRNHLALAGTYEQYF.

This clone was counted a single time. The V and J genes are TRBV15 and TRBJ1-2, with D unresolved. CDR3 length: 14 residues. Trimming shortened V by 1 base and J by 2 bases, and 8 bases separated the two germline ends. Germline V gene sequence: CDR1 LNHNV, CDR2 YYDKDF (reference sequence). As DNA, the CDR3 is TGTGCCACCAGCAGAGGAGGCAGCAACTATGGCTACACCTTC. It encodes CATSRGGSNYGYTF.

The chain combines TRBV23-1 with TRBJ2-1, with 11 bases that match TRBD2. TRBV23-1 belongs to the ORF category, with a function that is uncertain. The CDR3 totals 17 residues. V shed 2 bases and J 6 bases; nucleotides not matched to a gene: 9. The CDR3 sequence is CASSQGGGLAEFNEQFF. The CDR3 DNA follows: TGCGCCAGCAGTCAAGGAGGGGGACTAGCGGAGTTCAATGAGCAGTTCTTC.

For the CDR3, the DNA is TGTGCCAGTAGTATCGCAGGGAACTATGGCTACACCTTC. Translating it yields CASSIAGNYGYTF. The gene calls are TRBV19 and TRBJ1-2; TRBD1 might be the D (5 bases). The CDR3 is 13 residues long. Trimming shortened V by 3 bases and J by 2 bases, and 7 bases separated the two germline ends. Germline lookup yields CDR1 LNHDA and CDR2 SQIVND (reference sequence). Filled out from reference TRBV19 and TRBJ1-2, the complete variable domain reads DGGITQSPKYLFRKEGQNVTLSCEQNLNHDAMYWYRQDPGQGLRLIYYSQIVNDFQKGDIAEGYSVSREKKESFPLTVTSAQKNPTAFYLCASSIAGNYGYTFGSGTRLTVV.

This clone has only a few counts. J is TRBJ2-5 and V is TRBV5-6; TRBD1 agrees at 9 bases. The CDR3 covers 18 residues. After removal of 6 bases from V and 0 bases from J, the junction contained 15 bases not matched to a gene. Germline V gives CDR1 SGHDT, CDR2 YYEEEE. CDR3 coding DNA: TGTGCCAGCAACAAAAGGACAGGGGAAAACTTAAACCAAGAGACCCAGTACTTC. It codes for CASNKRTGENLNQETQYF.

A single count supports this clone. This chain uses TRBV5-4 with TRBJ2-1, with 7 positions matching TRBD2. The CDR3 has 15 residues. J gave up 8 bases and V 4 bases, and 12 bases lay outside the gene matches. Germline values: CDR1 SGHNT, CDR2 YYREEE (reference sequence). The CDR3 region has the DNA TGTGCCAGCAGCCCCCAACTAACTAGCGCCCATGAGCAGTTCTTC. Translation gives CASSPQLTSAHEQFF.

CDR3 loop: CASSPTGGHQPQHF. The CDR3 region has the DNA TGTGCCAGCAGCCCGACAGGGGGACATCAGCCCCAGCATTTT. The V gene is TRBV27, the J gene TRBJ1-5; 9 positions match TRBD1. CDR1 and CDR2 (germline): MNHEY, SMNVEV (reference sequence). The CDR3 length is 14 residues. The V gene end was trimmed by 6 bases and the J gene end by 5 bases; junction bases not matched to a gene: 5.

The chain uses TRBV7-2 and TRBJ1-5; the D is unclear. Trimming shortened V by 8 bases and J by 7 bases, and 21 bases separated the two germline ends. Germline V gene data show CDR1 as SGHTA and CDR2 as FQGNSA. This CDR3 has 15 residues. The CDR3 region is CASSPVGASGQPQHF. The CDR3 DNA sequence: TGTGCCAGCTCCCCTGTGGGCGCCTCGGGGCAGCCCCAGCATTTT.

The J gene is TRBJ2-3, the V gene TRBV4-2; 9 bases align to TRBD2. This CDR3 region has 16 residues. V lost 3 bases to trimming and J lost 4 bases; unmatched junction nucleotides: 8. The germline V gene encodes CDR1 LGHNA and CDR2 YNFKEQ. The CDR3 is CASSHHGAGGADTQYF. The CDR3 nucleotides are TGTGCCAGCAGCCACCATGGGGCGGGAGGGGCAGATACGCAGTATTTT.

This clone was seen once. The V gene is TRBV19, the J gene TRBJ1-3, with TRBD1 identical over 7 bases. The germline V gene has CDR1 LNHDA and CDR2 SQIVND (reference sequence). J lost 0 bases, V lost 5 bases, and 10 bases had no gene match. The CDR3 has 17 amino acids. CDR3 loop: CASSPRNRGLSGNTIYF. CDR3 DNA sequence: TGTGCCAGTAGTCCGAGGAACAGGGGCCTCTCTGGAAACACCATATATTTT.

The chain recombines TRBV28 with TRBJ2-4; TRBD2 might be the D (6 bases). There are 15 residues in the CDR3. V lost 5 bases to trimming and J lost 2 bases, with 13 bases between them. CDR1 and CDR2 (germline): MDHEN, SYDVKM. In nucleotides, the CDR3 is TGTGCCAGCAGTCTTGTGGGACTTTCCAAAAACATTCAGTACTTC. Its protein product is CASSLVGLSKNIQYF.

As to this clone: The same CDR3 arises from other DNA sequences in this sample as well. The V call is TRBV9, the J call TRBJ1-3; the match to TRBD1 covers 8 bases. The CDR3 extends over 15 amino acids. Germline CDR1 reads SGDLS; CDR2 reads YYNGEE. The V gene end was trimmed by 0 bases and the J gene end by 2 bases; junction bases not matched to a gene: 1. The CDR3: CASSVGQGPGNTIYF. The CDR3 DNA reads TGTGCCAGCAGCGTAGGACAGGGGCCTGGAAACACCATATATTTT. The complete variable domain, with remaining parts taken from reference TRBV9 and TRBJ1-3, reads DSGVTQTPKHLITATGQRVTLRCSPRSGDLSVYWYQQSLDQGLQFLIQYYNGEERAKGNILERFSAQQFPDLHSELNLSSLELGDSALYFCASSVGQGPGNTIYFGEGSWLTVV.

Only one count was recorded for this clone. One end of the junction is discordant with germline, which a read error may explain. The V and J genes are TRBV5-6 and TRBJ1-2, with D hard to call. Germline assignment: CDR1 SGHDT and CDR2 YYEEEE. The CDR3 totals 14 residues. CDR3 sequence: CAGSLGGYGSSYTF. The CDR3 coding sequence is TGTGCCGGCAGCTTGGGAGGGTACGGATCCAGCTACACCTTC. Together with reference TRBV5-6 and TRBJ1-2, the CDR3 gives the full variable domain: DAGVTQSPTHLIKTRGQQVTLRCSPKSGHDTVSWYQQALGQGPQFIFQYYEEEERQRGNFPDRFSGHQFPNYSSELNVNALLLGDSALYLCAGSLGGYGSSYTFGSGTRLTVV.

This clone was observed a handful of times. The V gene is TRBV7-3, the J gene TRBJ2-1, with 7 bases aligning to TRBD2. Germline loops: CDR1 SGHTA, CDR2 FQGTGA. The V and J ends lost 2 bases and 3 bases, in that order; junction bases with no gene match: 4. The CDR3 is made up of 15 amino acids. The CDR3 DNA follows: TGTGCCAGCAGCTTAGGGAGCGGGAACTACAATGAGCAGTTCTTC. This translates into CASSLGSGNYNEQFF.

The gene calls are TRBV10-3 and TRBJ2-3; 9 nucleotides align to TRBD2. The CDR3 runs 16 residues. Germline CDR1 is ENHRY and CDR2 is SYGVKD. The ends lost 4 bases at V and 2 bases at J; junction bases unmatched: 7. As DNA, the CDR3 is TGTGCCATCAGTGGCCGGACTAGCGAGACCACAGATACGCAGTATTTT. Translation gives CAISGRTSETTDTQYF.

V is TRBV4-2 and J is TRBJ2-3; the match to TRBD2 covers 11 bases. Looked up from germline, CDR1 is LGHNA and CDR2 is YNFKEQ. The trim removed 0 bases at V and 4 bases at J, leaving 6 bases unmatched. This CDR3 has 17 residues. The CDR3 is CASSQDSSGRVADTQYF. In nucleotides, the CDR3 is TGTGCCAGCAGCCAAGATAGTAGCGGGAGGGTAGCAGATACGCAGTATTTT.

The chain links TRBV5-6 to TRBJ2-2, with D tentatively TRBD1 (6 bases). Germline loops: CDR1 SGHDT, CDR2 YYEEEE. V lost 7 bases and J 7 bases, leaving 20 bases between the germline ends. CDR3 size: 15 residues. The DNA for the CDR3 is TGTGCCAGCCTAGACATATCAGGGGCTATCGGGGAGCTGTTTTTT. This translates into CASLDISGAIGELFF. The entire variable domain, with the rest obtained from reference TRBV5-6 and TRBJ2-2, is as follows: DAGVTQSPTHLIKTRGQQVTLRCSPKSGHDTVSWYQQALGQGPQFIFQYYEEEERQRGNFPDRFSGHQFPNYSSELNVNALLLGDSALYLCASLDISGAIGELFFGEGSRLTVL.